What follows are 23 T cell receptor beta chains derived from one specimen sequenced in a study of shared clonotypes between healthy human individuals. Measured with immunoSEQ multiplex PCR; TCRdb has only the in-frame clones, and not every one. The sample lists about 480,000 clones, about four fifths occurring once. Sequenced input: PBMCs. The origin of the receptors is a woman between 40 and 50 years old in good health. Some clones in this sample may be carry-over from other donors' samples.

This clone was picked up one time. V usage is TRBV27 and J usage is TRBJ2-7, with TRBD2 as a possible D gene (6 bases). This CDR3 spans 12 amino acids. With 3 bases removed from V and 4 bases from J, the gap between germline ends came to 7 bases. CDR1 and CDR2 from the germline V gene are MNHEY and SMNVEV (reference sequence). The CDR3 nucleotides are TGTGCCAGCAGTTTGGAGGGGTACGAGCAGTACTTC. Its translation: CASSLEGYEQYF.

The CDR3 loop reads CASMVLAEAHYEQYF. The CDR3 DNA is TGTGCCAGCATGGTACTAGCGGAGGCCCACTACGAGCAGTACTTC. The V call is TRBV6-6, the J call TRBJ2-7, with 8 bases matching TRBD2. The ends lost 7 bases at V and 3 bases at J; junction bases unmatched: 11. This CDR3 is built from 15 residues. The germline gives CDR1 MNHNY, CDR2 SVGAGI (reference sequence).

Judged by abundance, this clone is medium-sized. In DNA form, the CDR3 reads TGTGCCAGCAGCAACGACAGGTCCAACATTCAGTACTTC. Its protein product is CASSNDRSNIQYF. The chain recombines TRBV7-2 with TRBJ2-4, with D perhaps TRBD1 (6 bases). Per the germline V gene, CDR1 is SGHTA and CDR2 is FQGNSA. Trimming stripped 5 bases from V and 7 bases from J, with 12 bases between. This CDR3 comprises 13 residues. The full variable domain, its missing parts supplied by reference TRBV7-2 and TRBJ2-4, is GAGVSQSPSNKVTEKGKDVELRCDPISGHTALYWYRQSLGQGLEFLIYFQGNSAPDKSGLPSDRFSAERTGGSVSTLTIQRTQQEDSAVYLCASSNDRSNIQYFGAGTRLSVL.

The rearrangement links TRBV28 to TRBJ2-1; TRBD1 aligns across 8 bases. The CDR3 loop spans 15 amino acids. V lost 6 bases, J lost 4 bases, and 8 bases stayed unmatched. CDR1 is MDHEN and CDR2 is SYDVKM in the germline V gene. CDR3 in amino acids: CASSPGRGRYNEQFF. CDR3 in DNA: TGTGCCAGCAGCCCAGGCAGGGGGCGGTACAATGAGCAGTTCTTC.

The chain employs TRBV7-6 and TRBJ1-4, with D possibly TRBD1 on 6 matching bases. Per the germline V gene, CDR1 is SGHVS and CDR2 is FNYEAQ. V dropped 7 bases and J dropped 4 bases, with 13 bases sitting between them. CDR3 size: 14 residues. The CDR3 protein is CASTLGAGNEKLFF. The CDR3 region has the DNA TGTGCCAGCACCTTGGGGGCCGGTAATGAAAAACTGTTTTTT.

This chain connects TRBV29-1 to TRBJ2-5; a weak D match, TRBD2 (5 bases). The J call is in doubt because the DNA end fits TRBJ2-7 better. The CDR3 is made up of 14 amino acids. Germline V lookup: CDR1 SQVTM, CDR2 ANQGSEA. In nucleotides, the CDR3 is TGCAGCGTTGTCGGAGGCGGGCCTTCCTACGAGCAGTACTTC. Translation: CSVVGGGPSYEQYF.

The chain uses TRBV6-6 and TRBJ2-3; TRBD1 is a possible D gene (6 bases). The germline V gene encodes CDR1 MNHNY and CDR2 SVGAGI (reference sequence). There are 16 residues in the CDR3. Trimming left V 0 bases short and J 4 bases short, with 14 bases between. The CDR3 is CASSYSPRGIPDTQYF. The CDR3, as DNA: TGTGCCAGCAGTTACTCTCCCAGGGGCATCCCAGATACGCAGTATTTT.

V gene TRBV15 combines with J gene TRBJ2-7; D is unclear. V was clipped by 2 bases and J by 6 bases, with 8 bases between them. Per germline, CDR1 LNHNV and CDR2 YYDKDF (reference sequence). There are 12 residues in the CDR3. The DNA of the CDR3 is TGTGCCACCAGCAGACGAACTGGCGAGCAGTACTTC. Translation gives CATSRRTGEQYF.

The chain joins TRBV28 to TRBJ2-7, with a possible D match to TRBD1 (5 bases). CDR3 length: 13 residues. CDR1 is MDHEN and CDR2 is SYDVKM in the germline V gene. V lost 6 bases and J lost 2, with 11 bases in between. CDR3 amino acids: CASSPTATYEQYF. DNA of the CDR3: TGTGCCAGCAGCCCGACAGCAACCTACGAGCAGTACTTC.

J is TRBJ2-1 and V is TRBV30; 9 positions match TRBD2. In germline, CDR1 is GTSNPN, CDR2 SVGIG (reference sequence). The trim removed 0 bases at V and 7 bases at J, leaving 7 bases unmatched. The CDR3 has 15 amino acids. The DNA of the CDR3 is TGTGCCTGGAGTGTAGGTTCTAGCGGGATAAATGAGCAGTTCTTC. It encodes CAWSVGSSGINEQFF.

This chain connects TRBV2 to TRBJ1-1; D is perhaps TRBD1 (6 bases). The V gene lost 4 bases and the J gene lost 7 bases, with 13 bases spanning the gap. CDR3 length: 13 residues. From germline, CDR1 is SNHLY and CDR2 FYNNEI. CDR3 protein: CASSGQARGEAFF. The CDR3 DNA follows: TGTGCCAGCAGTGGACAGGCGCGAGGTGAAGCTTTCTTT.

The chain joins TRBV7-9 to TRBJ1-6; TRBD1 is a possible D gene (5 bases). V was clipped by 5 bases and J by 1 base, with 9 bases between them. This CDR3 is built from 15 residues. Germline V gene data show CDR1 as SEHNR and CDR2 as FQNEAQ (reference sequence). CDR3 amino acids: CASSGGPSYNSPLHF. The CDR3 DNA reads as TGTGCCAGCAGCGGGGGACCGTCCTATAATTCACCCCTCCACTTT. The whole variable domain, remainder taken from reference TRBV7-9 and TRBJ1-6, is DTGVSQNPRHKITKRGQNVTFRCDPISEHNRLYWYRQTLGQGPEFLTYFQNEAQLEKSRLLSDRFSAERPKGSFSTLEIQRTEQGDSAMYLCASSGGPSYNSPLHFGNGTRLTVT.

The rearrangement joins TRBV29-1 to TRBJ1-2; D call uncertain. The V end lost 3 bases, the J end lost 4 bases, and 9 bases lay between the germline ends. Germline CDR1 reads SQVTM; CDR2 reads ANQGSEA. This CDR3 spans 12 amino acids. CDR3 in amino acids: CSVDRAAYGYTF. Written as DNA, the CDR3 is TGCAGCGTTGATAGGGCAGCCTATGGCTACACCTTC.

The genes are TRBV6-6 and TRBJ2-7; 8 bases map to TRBD2. This CDR3 has 15 residues. V lost 0 bases and J lost 4; bases outside the gene matches: 5. The germline V gene has CDR1 MNHNY and CDR2 SVGAGI (reference sequence). The CDR3 DNA follows: TGTGCCAGCAGTTACTCAAGCGGGAGTGCGTACGAGCAGTACTTC. Translation: CASSYSSGSAYEQYF.

The chain is built from TRBV27 and TRBJ1-2, with 8 positions matching TRBD1. J gave up 4 bases and V 6 bases, and 7 bases lay outside the gene matches. This CDR3 spans 14 amino acids. CDR1 is MNHEY and CDR2 is SMNVEV in the germline V gene (reference sequence). The CDR3 DNA is TGTGCCAGCAGGGCATCGGGACAGGTCTATGGCTACACCTTC. This gives the protein CASRASGQVYGYTF.

The chain employs TRBV4-2 and TRBJ2-1; 9 nucleotides agree with TRBD2. The V segment lost 3 bases and the J segment 0 bases; nucleotides outside the gene matches: 9. The CDR3 runs to 18 residues. CDR1 is LGHNA and CDR2 is YNFKEQ in the germline V gene. The CDR3: CASSQEGGSGSSYNEQFF. CDR3 coding DNA: TGTGCCAGCAGCCAGGAGGGGGGTAGCGGGAGCTCCTACAATGAGCAGTTCTTC.

The chain couples TRBV10-3 to TRBJ2-3; TRBD2 matches 9 bases. This CDR3 is built from 15 residues. Germline V gene data show CDR1 as ENHRY and CDR2 as SYGVKD. Trimming took 5 bases from V and 3 from J; bases not matched to a gene: 6. CDR3 coding DNA: TGTGCCATCAGTATAGCGGGAGATGGTACAGATACGCAGTATTTT. It codes for CAISIAGDGTDTQYF.

The chain recombines TRBV5-1 with TRBJ2-3; the match to TRBD2 covers 9 bases. V was pared by 3 bases and J by 0 bases, with 5 bases of the junction left unmatched. CDR1 is SGHRS, CDR2 YFSETQ, per germline. The CDR3 length is 16 residues. The DNA of the CDR3 is TGCGCCAGCAGCTCTACCACTAGCGGGAGCACAGATACGCAGTATTTT. It codes for CASSSTTSGSTDTQYF.

The genes are TRBV5-6 and TRBJ2-5; D is possibly TRBD1 (6 bases). V lost 3 bases, J lost 4 bases, and 16 bases lay in between. CDR3 length: 15 residues. Germline CDR1 reads SGHDT; CDR2 reads YYEEEE. CDR3 amino acids: CASSSPGVAGETQYF. CDR3 nucleotide sequence: TGTGCCAGCAGCTCCCCAGGGGTTGCGGGAGAGACCCAGTACTTC. Full variable domain (missing parts from reference TRBV5-6 and TRBJ2-5): DAGVTQSPTHLIKTRGQQVTLRCSPKSGHDTVSWYQQALGQGPQFIFQYYEEEERQRGNFPDRFSGHQFPNYSSELNVNALLLGDSALYLCASSSPGVAGETQYFGPGTRLLVL.

V usage is TRBV11-2 and J usage is TRBJ1-2; D is undetermined. Germline V gene sequence: CDR1 SGHAT, CDR2 FQNNGV. The CDR3 has 16 amino acids. The V gene lost 5 bases and the J gene lost 8 bases, with 24 bases spanning the gap. CDR3 region: CASSQAPPEQRVGYTF. The CDR3 nucleotides read TGTGCCAGCAGCCAAGCCCCCCCGGAACAGAGGGTAGGCTACACCTTC.

This sequence joins TRBV15 and TRBJ1-4; 9 bases are a match to TRBD1. V shed 5 bases, J shed 7 bases, and the junction held 11 bases outside the gene matches. CDR3 length: 16 residues. The germline CDR1 and CDR2 sequences are LNHNV and YYDKDF (reference sequence). The CDR3 sequence is CATSRTRTGVSEKLFF. CDR3 nucleotide sequence: TGTGCCACCAGCCGAACGAGGACAGGGGTTTCTGAAAAACTGTTTTTT.

Comments on this clone: Other DNA sequences within the sample encode an identical CDR3. CDR3 in DNA: TGTGCCAGCAGCGTAGGTGGAACCGGGGAGCTGTTTTTT. It encodes CASSVGGTGELFF. V and J are TRBV9 and TRBJ2-2, with unresolved D. CDR1 is SGDLS and CDR2 is YYNGEE in the germline V gene. Trimming took 0 bases from V and 5 from J, leaving 5 bases between them. There are 13 residues in the CDR3.

This chain uses TRBV27 with TRBJ2-5, with D possibly being TRBD2 (6 bases). Trimming shortened V by 5 bases and J by 1 base, and 11 bases separated the two germline ends. The germline gives CDR1 MNHEY, CDR2 SMNVEV (reference sequence). There are 14 residues in the CDR3. The CDR3 DNA is TGTGCCAGCAGTCACCGGGGGACCCAAGAGACCCAGTACTTC. Protein product: CASSHRGTQETQYF.